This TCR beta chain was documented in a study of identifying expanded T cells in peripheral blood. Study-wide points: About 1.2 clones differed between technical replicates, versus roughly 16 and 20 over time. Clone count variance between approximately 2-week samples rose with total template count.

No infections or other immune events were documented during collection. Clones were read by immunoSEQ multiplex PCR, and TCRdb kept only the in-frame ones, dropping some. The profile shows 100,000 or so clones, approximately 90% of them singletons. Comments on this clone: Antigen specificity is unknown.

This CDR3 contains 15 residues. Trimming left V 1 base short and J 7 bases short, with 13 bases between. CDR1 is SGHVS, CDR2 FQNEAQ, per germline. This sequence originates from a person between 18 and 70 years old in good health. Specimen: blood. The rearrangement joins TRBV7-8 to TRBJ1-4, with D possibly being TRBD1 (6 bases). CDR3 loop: CASSLERGKSEKLFF. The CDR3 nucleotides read TGTGCCAGCAGCTTAGAAAGGGGGAAGAGTGAAAAACTGTTTTTT. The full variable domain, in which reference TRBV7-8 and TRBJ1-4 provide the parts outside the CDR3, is GAGVSQSPRYKVAKRGQDVALRCDPISGHVSLFWYQQALGQGPEFLTYFQNEAQLDKSGLPSDRFFAERPEGSVSTLKIQRTQQEDSAVYLCASSLERGKSEKLFFGSGTQLSVL.